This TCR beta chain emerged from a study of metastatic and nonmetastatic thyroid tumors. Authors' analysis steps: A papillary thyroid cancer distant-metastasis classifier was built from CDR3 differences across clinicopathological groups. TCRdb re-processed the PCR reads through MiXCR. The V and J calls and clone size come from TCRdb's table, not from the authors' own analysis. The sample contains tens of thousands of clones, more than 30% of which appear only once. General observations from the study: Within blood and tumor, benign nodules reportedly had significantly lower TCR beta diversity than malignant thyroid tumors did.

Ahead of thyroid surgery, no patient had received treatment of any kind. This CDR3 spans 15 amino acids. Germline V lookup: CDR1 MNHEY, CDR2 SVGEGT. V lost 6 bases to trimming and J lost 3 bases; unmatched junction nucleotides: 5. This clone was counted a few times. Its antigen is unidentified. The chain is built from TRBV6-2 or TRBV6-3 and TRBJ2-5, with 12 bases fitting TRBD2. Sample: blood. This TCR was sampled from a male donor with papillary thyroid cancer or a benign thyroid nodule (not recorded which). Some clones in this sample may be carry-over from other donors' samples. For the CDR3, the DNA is TGTGCCAGCAGGCCGGGACTAGCGGGTGAAGAGACCCAGTACTTC. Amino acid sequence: CASRPGLAGEETQYF.